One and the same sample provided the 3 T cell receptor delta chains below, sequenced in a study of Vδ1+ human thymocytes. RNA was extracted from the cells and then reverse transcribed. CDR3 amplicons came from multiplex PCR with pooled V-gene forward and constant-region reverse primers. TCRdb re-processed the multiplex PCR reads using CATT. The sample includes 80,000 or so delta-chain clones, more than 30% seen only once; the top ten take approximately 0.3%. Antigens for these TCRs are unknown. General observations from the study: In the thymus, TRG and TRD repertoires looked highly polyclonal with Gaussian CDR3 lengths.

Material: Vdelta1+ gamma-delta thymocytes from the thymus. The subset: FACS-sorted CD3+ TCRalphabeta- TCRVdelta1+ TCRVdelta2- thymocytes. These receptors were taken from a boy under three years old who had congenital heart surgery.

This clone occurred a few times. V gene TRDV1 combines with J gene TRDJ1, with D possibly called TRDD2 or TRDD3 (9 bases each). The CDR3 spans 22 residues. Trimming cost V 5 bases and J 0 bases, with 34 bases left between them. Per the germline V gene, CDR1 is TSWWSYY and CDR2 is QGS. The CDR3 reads CALGLTFLPENYWGTYTDKLIF. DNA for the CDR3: TGTGCTCTTGGGTTAACCTTCCTACCGGAAAATTACTGGGGGACGTACACCGATAAACTCATCTTT.

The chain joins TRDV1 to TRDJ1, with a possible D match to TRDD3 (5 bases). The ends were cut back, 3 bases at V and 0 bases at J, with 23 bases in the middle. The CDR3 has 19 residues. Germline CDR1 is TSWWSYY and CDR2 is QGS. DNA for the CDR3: TGTGCTCTTGGGGACTCCCCGGGGGCCGGATTATGGTACACCGATAAACTCATCTTT. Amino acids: CALGDSPGAGLWYTDKLIF.

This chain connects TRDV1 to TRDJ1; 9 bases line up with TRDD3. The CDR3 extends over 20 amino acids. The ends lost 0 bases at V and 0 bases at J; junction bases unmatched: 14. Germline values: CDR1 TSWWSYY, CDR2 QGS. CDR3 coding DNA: TGTGCTCTTGGGGAACTCTTTCTGCGCTGGGGGATCTCGTACACCGATAAACTCATCTTT. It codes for CALGELFLRWGISYTDKLIF.